The clone carrying this T cell receptor beta chain was counted only a few times. The antigen is undetermined. TCRdb used MiXCR to reprocess the 5' RACE reads, holding one entry per CDR3 protein. The table records a few hundred thousand distinct CDR3 sequences, 20% to 25% of them present only once. This sample was taken from a study of T-cell memory formation after mild COVID-19. Study overall: Clusters were largely donor specific. General study results and limits: Clones from the second wave (peaking day 37) had unconfirmed SARS-CoV-2 specificity. Cross-reactive memory seemingly joined, as some responding clones were found in pre-infection memory.

Sequencing was done on a sample of PBMCs or a T cell subset sorted from them (not recorded which). The receptor was derived from an adult woman who had mild COVID-19 (a few samples of this study predate the infection). Cell type and time point are not known.

CDR3 sequence reads: CASSPLAGGVNEQFF. The CDR3 DNA is TGTGCCAGCAGCCCACTAGCGGGGGGAGTAAATGAGCAGTTCTTC. The chain links TRBV14 to TRBJ2-1; 12 bases match TRBD2. In germline, CDR1 is SGHDN, CDR2 FVKESK. This CDR3 has 15 amino acids. The trim removed 4 bases at V and 7 bases at J, leaving 5 bases unmatched.